The 18 T cell receptor beta chains listed next were all sequenced from one sample in a study of blood T cell repertoires in COVID-19. Produced via immunoSEQ multiplex PCR; TCRdb's table is partial and in-frame only. This table has around 300,000 clones, roughly 85% appearing once. The sample comprised peripheral blood. The receptors originated from a human donor in a cohort sampled during active COVID-19.

This chain uses TRBV6-6 with TRBJ1-2, with 8 bases fitting TRBD1. Germline assignment: CDR1 MNHNY and CDR2 SVGAGI (reference sequence). The CDR3 sequence is 13 residues long. V was clipped by 7 bases and J by 8 bases; unmatched bases: 9. The DNA for the CDR3 is TGTGCCAGCACCGACGGAGACAGGGGAGGCTACACCTTC. Protein sequence: CASTDGDRGGYTF.

The chain links TRBV2 to TRBJ1-2; D is perhaps TRBD1 (5 bases). Trimming took 5 bases from V and 3 from J, leaving 13 bases between them. The germline gives CDR1 SNHLY, CDR2 FYNNEI. The length of the CDR3 is 14 residues. The CDR3 sequence is CASSPWGEDYGYTF. The CDR3 DNA reads TGTGCCAGCAGTCCTTGGGGGGAGGACTATGGCTACACCTTC.

The chain has TRBV24-1 and TRBJ1-2; no clear D. The CDR3 length is 12 residues. V lost 9 bases to trimming and J lost 2 bases, with 9 bases between them. Per the germline V gene, CDR1 is KGHDR and CDR2 is SFDVKD. The CDR3 loop is CATSQSNYGYTF. The CDR3 DNA is TGTGCCACCTCACAATCCAACTATGGCTACACCTTC.

This chain joins TRBV11-2 and TRBJ2-3; possibly TRBD2 for D (5 bases). V lost 2 bases to trimming and J lost 11 bases, with 11 bases between them. The CDR3 contains 12 residues. CDR1 and CDR2 (germline): SGHAT, FQNNGV. The CDR3 coding sequence is TGTGCCAGCAGCTTAAGACTAAGGTTGCAGTATTTT. It codes for CASSLRLRLQYF.

A remark on this clone: This may come from a read error, since a much larger clone is one base off. The chain uses TRBV12-3 or TRBV12-4 and TRBJ2-7, with a tentative D call TRBD2 (6 bases). The CDR3 spans 11 residues. V lost 5 bases, J lost 7 bases, and 9 bases lay in between. The CDR3 coding sequence is TGTGCCAGCAGTGGCCGGGGGGAGCAGTACTTC. Translation gives CASSGRGEQYF.

This chain uses TRBV6-5 with TRBJ2-2; D uncertain. Germline loops: CDR1 MNHEY, CDR2 SVGAGI. The CDR3 spans 13 residues. V was cut by 8 bases and J by 4 bases, with 11 bases left in between. CDR3 nucleotide sequence: TGTGCCAGCGAAAGTCAGTTCACCGGGGAGCTGTTTTTT. Its translation: CASESQFTGELFF.

This clone has just a few counts. Other DNA sequences in the sample encode the same CDR3. This chain uses TRBV18 with TRBJ2-7; weak D call: TRBD2 (6 bases). This CDR3 contains 12 residues. The germline V gene has CDR1 KGHSH and CDR2 LQKENI. The germline V and J ends were trimmed by 3 bases and 4 bases, with 7 bases remaining between them. The chain's CDR3 is CASSPGGYEQYF. CDR3 DNA sequence: TGTGCCAGCTCACCTGGGGGGTACGAGCAGTACTTC.

The genes are TRBV28 and TRBJ1-2; no clear D gene. Trimming left V 6 bases short and J 4 bases short, with 6 bases between. In germline, CDR1 is MDHEN, CDR2 SYDVKM. There are 11 residues in the CDR3. The CDR3 protein is CASRELYGYTF. The DNA for the CDR3 is TGTGCCAGCAGAGAACTCTATGGCTACACCTTC.

V usage is TRBV9 and J usage is TRBJ2-7, with D possibly being TRBD1 (5 bases). Trimming took 2 bases from V and 6 from J, leaving 18 bases between them. Germline CDR1 reads SGDLS; CDR2 reads YYNGEE. The CDR3 is 15 residues long. Here the CDR3 DNA reads TGTGCCAGCAGCGTGACCGGACACCCCCCCGTCGAGCAGTACTTC. Encoded protein: CASSVTGHPPVEQYF.

V usage is TRBV12-3 or TRBV12-4 and J usage is TRBJ1-2; D gene uncertain. V dropped 4 bases and J dropped 3 bases, with 6 bases sitting between them. The CDR3 loop spans 12 amino acids. The chain's CDR3 is CASSYLDYGYTF. CDR3 bases: TGTGCCAGCAGTTATTTAGACTATGGCTACACCTTC.

V is TRBV27 and J is TRBJ2-1, with TRBD2 matching over 11 bases. The CDR3 has 18 amino acids. The J segment lost 7 bases and the V segment lost 2 bases, leaving 13 bases of the junction unmatched. Germline CDR1 reads MNHEY; CDR2 reads SMNVEV (reference sequence). CDR3 DNA: TGTGCCAGCAGTTTAGTGGGACATAGCGGGGGGGCTCGGAATGAGCAGTTCTTC. Its protein is CASSLVGHSGGARNEQFF.

The chain has TRBV4-1 and TRBJ1-3; 9 nucleotides match TRBD1. This CDR3 region has 16 residues. The J segment lost 3 bases and the V segment lost 5 bases, leaving 8 bases of the junction unmatched. Germline V gene lookup returns CDR1 MGHRA and CDR2 YSYEKL. The CDR3 is CASSFRTGAGGNTIYF. The CDR3 DNA sequence: TGCGCCAGCAGCTTCCGGACAGGGGCAGGTGGAAACACCATATATTTT.

This clone was detected only once. The chain employs TRBV5-8 and TRBJ2-1, with TRBD1 matching over 7 bases. V dropped 4 bases and J dropped 10; count of bases not matched to a gene: 14. CDR1 SGHTS and CDR2 YDEGEE come from the germline V gene. The CDR3 length is 15 residues. CDR3 DNA sequence: TGTGCCAGCAGCCCTGGACAGGTCTTCTTTGTAGAGCAGTTCTTC. It yields the protein CASSPGQVFFVEQFF.

This clone is a singleton in its sample. The chain combines TRBV23-1 with TRBJ2-6; TRBD2 is a possible D gene (5 bases). TRBV23-1 is classed as an ORF, of uncertain function. Trimming stripped 3 bases from V and 0 bases from J, with 18 bases between. The length of the CDR3 is 19 residues. CDR3 in amino acids: CASSQGGLLPDSGANVLTF. The CDR3, as DNA: TGCGCCAGCAGTCAGGGTGGACTGCTCCCCGACTCTGGGGCCAACGTCCTGACTTTC.

As concerns this clone: At one boundary the junction diverges from the germline segment, which might be a read error. This chain uses TRBV10-3 with TRBJ2-7; TRBD1 matches 9 bases. The CDR3 totals 14 residues. Per the germline V gene, CDR1 is ENHRY and CDR2 is SYGVKD. The CDR3 reads CAIKDRGTSNEQYF. The CDR3 region has the DNA TGTGCCATCAAAGACAGGGGGACCTCCAACGAGCAGTACTTC.

The genes are TRBV24-1 and TRBJ2-1; TRBD2 might be the D (5 bases). Trimming shortened V by 10 bases and J by 6 bases, and 9 bases separated the two germline ends. Germline V gene data show CDR1 as KGHDR and CDR2 as SFDVKD. The CDR3 covers 11 residues. Here the CDR3 reads CATQEGNEQFF. The CDR3 DNA is TGTGCCACTCAAGAGGGCAATGAGCAGTTCTTC.

The chain is built from TRBV6-1 and TRBJ2-5, with a tentative D call TRBD2 (6 bases). The V and J ends lost 3 bases and 2 bases respectively, with 10 bases between them. Germline CDR1 reads MNHNS; CDR2 reads SASEGT. This CDR3 is built from 14 residues. This CDR3 is CASSEAGGQETQYF. The DNA for the CDR3 is TGTGCCAGCAGTGAGGCTGGGGGGCAAGAGACCCAGTACTTC.

V gene TRBV3-1 (or the pseudogene TRBV3-2) combines with J gene TRBJ2-7; 10 bases align to TRBD1. Per the germline V gene, CDR1 is LGHDT and CDR2 is YNNKEL (reference sequence). There are 16 residues in the CDR3. Trimming removed 1 base from V and 4 bases from J; junction bases left unmatched: 7. CDR3 loop: CASSQGSGTGVYEQYF. In DNA form, the CDR3 reads TGTGCCAGCAGCCAAGGGTCCGGGACAGGGGTTTACGAGCAGTACTTC.